This TCR beta chain was profiled in a study of T-cell memory formation after mild COVID-19 (dated by TCRdb to about 2021). Broadly, across the study: Most TCR sequence clusters were specific to one of the two donors. T-cell clones expanding and contracting after mild COVID-19 in a couple of donors were tracked by longitudinal TCRalpha and TCRbeta repertoire sequencing. Two young, previously healthy adult volunteers made up the cohort, one male and one female.

On this clonotype itself: No antigen is known for it. Per-base quality was not reported, and no clone a single base away is much larger than it.

The germline V and J ends show losses of 6 bases and 4 bases respectively, and no gene match explains 3 bases of the junction. The CDR3 sequence holds 14 residues, the cysteine and phenylalanine included. Kept here is only the CDR3 DNA, which spans 42 bases and is read in frame from base 1. In the germline V gene (reference sequence), CDR1 corresponds to DFQATT and CDR2 to SNEGSKA. PBMCs were isolated by Ficoll-Paque density gradient centrifugation. The sequencing machine was an Illumina NovaSeq 6000. TCRalpha and TCRbeta cDNA libraries were built by 5'RACE with constant-segment primers, adding sample barcodes and unique molecular identifiers. RNA was extracted from every sample with Trizol reagent. Amplification of the libraries took two PCR steps, and the second step added a second sample barcode plus Illumina TruSeq adapters. Libraries were sequenced on an Illumina NovaSeq with 2 x 150 bp paired-end reads. The study's processing was this. The reads were demultiplexed and collapsed into UMI-guided consensus sequences using migec v1.2.7. With mixcr v2.1.11, UMI consensuses were aligned to TRA and TRB V and J templates and assembled into clonotypes. A clonotype was counted as expanded or contracted only when both edgeR and NoisET called the clonotype significant, with the noise models trained on biological replicates. For edgeR calls, the cutoffs were a false discovery rate-adjusted p below 0.01 and a log2 fold-change threshold of 1. PCA with hierarchical clustering of max-normalized trajectories of the 1000 most abundant clonotypes was used as exploratory dynamics analysis. Separately sequenced CD4+ and CD8+ repertoires were used to assign a CD4 or CD8 phenotype to each responding clone. TCRdb passed the public sequencing reads through fastp at Q25 and MiXCR, retaining productive beta sequences. When rows share a CDR3 protein, they turn into one entry using the most common DNA and genes. Here the V and J calls rest on TCRdb's processing, not on the authors' analysis. Present in this sample are around 320,000 distinct CDR3 sequences, roughly an eighth of which were seen just once. The ten top clones hold around 23% of the sample.

Overall study outcomes, separate from this receptor: Only two mild cases were covered by the study, and larger cohorts that include severe cases with pre-infection samples were considered necessary. Some responding clones were detected in pre-infection memory, suggesting pre-existing cross-reactive memory T cells joined the SARS-CoV-2 response. SARS-CoV-2 specificity of the second-wave clones peaking on day 37 was not confirmed. Contracting CD4+ clones were found mainly in CM and EM memory subsets, while CD8+ clones were enriched in EMRA. Clones contracting from day 15 to 85 had balanced CD4/CD8 phenotypes, while a second wave expanding from day 15 to 37 was biased towards CD4+.

The sequence came from a man aged 18 to 30 who had mild COVID-19 (a few samples of this study predate the infection). The sample titles of this study are shuffled in the database, so cell type and time point are left out; the donor was told from shared clones. Input material: PBMCs or a T cell subset sorted from them (not recorded which). The chain joins TRBV20-1 to TRBJ2-3; 14 central nucleotides agree with TRBD2. The nucleotide sequence reads TGCAGTGCCGGACTAGCGGGGGGCTCAGATACGCAGTATTTT. Translated, it reads CSAGLAGGSDTQYF.